This T cell receptor beta chain was profiled in a study of shared clonotypes between healthy human individuals. CDR3 length: 14 residues. Trimming shortened V by 7 bases and J by 4 bases, and 17 bases separated the two germline ends. The germline CDR1 and CDR2 sequences are MNHNS and SASEGT. Sequenced by immunoSEQ multiplex PCR; TCRdb stores in-frame clones only, minus some. The sample records approximately 2.3 million clones, 80% to 95% being singletons. The TCR was taken from a man aged 18 to 29 in good health. Some clones in this sample may be carry-over from other donors' samples. The sequenced sample was naive CD4+ T cells from PBMCs. Subset defined: CD45RA+ positively selected. The chain joins TRBV6-1 to TRBJ2-7; D gene ambiguous. The CDR3 DNA reads TGTGCCAGCACCTTCGGAAGGGTAGGTTACGAGCAGTACTTC. It encodes CASTFGRVGYEQYF.